This T cell receptor (beta chain) was recorded in a study of T cell clones after liver transplantation. Study-level points and caveats: In two subjects, few donor cells limited the measurable donor-reactive repertoire.

This clone was seen a handful of times. What it recognizes is unknown. Germline-derived CDR1 and CDR2 are MNHEY and SVGAGI. The CDR3 is made up of 15 amino acids. V lost 4 bases and J lost 8; bases outside the gene matches: 5. Here immunoSEQ multiplex PCR was the method, and the copy in TCRdb shows in-frame clones only, minus some. The table has over 50,000 clones, around 84% seen once. The receptor was derived from a human donor who received a liver transplant. J is TRBJ2-1 and V is TRBV6-5; 13 nucleotides line up with TRBD2. Sequencing was performed on CD4+ T cells from blood, taken before liver transplant. CDR3 bases: TGTGCCAGCAGTTTTGGACTAGCGGGAGTTGATGAGCAGTTCTTC. It is translated as CASSFGLAGVDEQFF.